The 21 T cell receptor beta chains presented below share a single source sample, sequenced in a study of CD8+ T cells in alopecia areata. Reverse transcription of extracted RNA yielded cDNA, which provided the sequencing template. TCRdb's copy holds only in-frame clones and misses some; the assay was immunoSEQ multiplex PCR. The table has roughly 200,000 clones, roughly 59% seen once. This specimen consisted of CD4+ T cells sorted from blood, obtained at week 0. Receptors were obtained from a human donor with alopecia areata.

The chain has TRBV25-1 and TRBJ1-1; D possibly corresponds to TRBD1 (6 bases). V shed 6 bases and J shed 4 bases, with 18 bases lying between them. The germline V gene has CDR1 MGHDK and CDR2 SYGVNS. The CDR3 is made up of 15 amino acids. The CDR3 protein is CASRPYQGGGTEAFF. Written as DNA, the CDR3 is TGTGCCAGCAGGCCCTACCAAGGAGGGGGCACTGAAGCTTTCTTT.

V is TRBV5-1 and J is TRBJ2-5, with 10 bases aligning to TRBD1. V trimming: 4 bases; J trimming: 1 base; junction bases outside the gene matches: 7. This CDR3 has 16 residues. Germline loops: CDR1 SGHRS, CDR2 YFSETQ. The CDR3 protein is CASSIWDRGSQETQYF. In DNA form, the CDR3 reads TGCGCCAGCAGCATCTGGGACAGGGGAAGCCAAGAGACCCAGTACTTC.

This clone came up a few times. The rearrangement joins TRBV30 to TRBJ1-1, with D possibly being TRBD1 (6 bases). This CDR3 is 15 amino acids long. V was cut by 1 base and J by 0 bases, with 12 bases left in between. The germline gives CDR1 GTSNPN, CDR2 SVGIG (reference sequence). DNA for the CDR3: TGTGCCTGGAGTGAACAGGGTTGGGTGAACACTGAAGCTTTCTTT. This sequence encodes CAWSEQGWVNTEAFF.

The chain is built from TRBV20-1 and TRBJ2-5, with D unclear. Trimming removed 0 bases at V and 5 bases at J, with 4 bases between. CDR3 size: 11 residues. Germline V gives CDR1 DFQATT, CDR2 SNEGSKA (reference sequence). The CDR3 region is CSARDEETQYF. CDR3 nucleotides: TGCAGTGCTAGAGATGAGGAGACCCAGTACTTC.

This clone came up once. The chain recombines TRBV28 with TRBJ1-2; D is undetermined. Germline CDR1 reads MDHEN; CDR2 reads SYDVKM. Between the trimmed V and J ends, which lost 3 bases and 2 bases, there was a span of 7 bases. The CDR3 is 13 amino acids. CDR3 sequence reads: CASSFGSNYGYTF. In DNA form, the CDR3 reads TGTGCCAGCAGTTTTGGCAGCAACTATGGCTACACCTTC.

The rearrangement links TRBV6-6 to TRBJ2-2, with 10 bases aligning to TRBD2. V lost 6 bases to trimming and J lost 3 bases; unmatched junction nucleotides: 4. The CDR3 runs 15 residues. In germline, CDR1 is MNHNY, CDR2 SVGAGI (reference sequence). CDR3 region: CASSVAGGDTGELFF. The CDR3, as DNA: TGTGCCAGCAGCGTAGCGGGGGGTGACACCGGGGAGCTGTTTTTT.

Note on this clone: The same CDR3 is also encoded by other DNA sequences in this sample. The chain carries TRBV18 and TRBJ2-1, with unresolved D. The CDR3 totals 12 residues. Trimming stripped 1 base from V and 6 bases from J, with 4 bases between. Germline V gene lookup returns CDR1 KGHSH and CDR2 LQKENI. This CDR3 reads CASSPQGNEQFF. The CDR3 DNA reads TGTGCCAGCTCACCACAGGGCAATGAGCAGTTCTTC.

This rearrangement joins TRBV2 to TRBJ2-3, with D possibly being TRBD1 or TRBD2 (5 bases each). The CDR3 length is 16 residues. Germline V lookup: CDR1 SNHLY, CDR2 FYNNEI. Trimming took 0 bases from V and 6 from J, leaving 16 bases between them. The CDR3 nucleotides read TGTGCCAGCAGTGAAGCGGGGACCATTACACAGGATACGCAGTATTTT. This codes for CASSEAGTITQDTQYF.

The V gene is TRBV25-1, the J gene TRBJ1-6; D not certain. The CDR3 spans 15 residues. Germline CDR1 MGHDK, CDR2 SYGVNS. Trimming cost V 6 bases and J 7 bases, with 16 bases left between them. For the CDR3, the DNA is TGTGCCAGCAGAACATCTGGCCTCGAAAATTCACCCCTCCACTTT. Protein: CASRTSGLENSPLHF. Combining the CDR3 with reference TRBV25-1 and TRBJ1-6 gives the whole variable domain EADIYQTPRYLVIGTGKKITLECSQTMGHDKMYWYQQDPGMELHLIHYSYGVNSTEKGDLSSESTVSRIRTEHFPLTLESARPSHTSQYLCASRTSGLENSPLHFGNGTRLTVT.

V is TRBV29-1 and J is TRBJ1-1; D is uncertain. CDR3 size: 13 residues. The germline CDR1 and CDR2 sequences are SQVTM and ANQGSEA. The V and J ends lost 7 bases and 1 base respectively, with 13 bases between them. CDR3 region: CSADGIQNTEAFF. The DNA of the CDR3 is TGCAGCGCTGACGGTATCCAGAACACTGAAGCTTTCTTT.

The V and J genes are TRBV7-9 and TRBJ2-3, with 9 bases identical to TRBD1. V lost 4 bases to trimming and J lost 4 bases; unmatched junction nucleotides: 3. The CDR3 has 14 residues. CDR1 and CDR2 from the germline V gene are SEHNR and FQNEAQ (reference sequence). Here the CDR3 reads CASSWDRAADTQYF. CDR3 sequence (DNA): TGTGCCAGCAGCTGGGACAGGGCGGCAGATACGCAGTATTTT.

The genes are TRBV2 and TRBJ1-5; 9 bases match TRBD1. After removal of 6 bases from V and 7 bases from J, the junction contained 10 bases not matched to a gene. The germline V gene has CDR1 SNHLY and CDR2 FYNNEI. The CDR3 extends over 15 amino acids. The CDR3 DNA sequence: TGTGCCAGCAGAGCCGGGACAGGGATCATACAGCCCCAGCATTTT. Its translation: CASRAGTGIIQPQHF.

This chain links TRBV28 with TRBJ1-2, with TRBD1 matching 7 bases. V lost 5 bases, J lost 4 bases, and 10 bases stayed unmatched. Germline assignment: CDR1 MDHEN and CDR2 SYDVKM. The CDR3 spans 15 residues. CDR3 loop: CASSTPTGMGYGYTF. In DNA form, the CDR3 reads TGTGCCAGCAGTACCCCGACAGGGATGGGCTATGGCTACACCTTC.

This clone was seen a handful of times. The chain joins TRBV11-3 to TRBJ2-5; 12 nucleotides line up with TRBD2. CDR3 length equals 15 residues. J gave up 4 bases and V 5 bases, and 5 bases lay outside the gene matches. The germline V gene encodes CDR1 SGHNT and CDR2 YENEEA. The CDR3 DNA sequence: TGTGCCAGCAGCCCCGGACTAGCGGGGAGAGAGACCCAGTACTTC. Translation gives CASSPGLAGRETQYF.

The chain joins TRBV29-1 to TRBJ2-1; D remains ambiguous. V lost 7 bases and J lost 5, with 18 bases in between. Germline CDR1 reads SQVTM; CDR2 reads ANQGSEA. The CDR3 consists of 14 residues. The CDR3 here is CSASGVITHNEQFF. The CDR3 region has the DNA TGCAGCGCGAGTGGGGTTATAACTCACAATGAGCAGTTCTTC.

V gene TRBV5-1 combines with J gene TRBJ1-2; unclear D gene. Trimming stripped 0 bases from V and 2 bases from J, with 11 bases between. Germline values: CDR1 SGHRS, CDR2 YFSETQ. The CDR3 is made up of 15 amino acids. CDR3: CASSLGTGRNYGYTF. CDR3 nucleotide sequence: TGCGCCAGCAGCTTGGGAACGGGCAGAAACTATGGCTACACCTTC. The full variable domain, with the rest looked up from reference TRBV5-1 and TRBJ1-2, is KAGVTQTPRYLIKTRGQQVTLSCSPISGHRSVSWYQQTPGQGLQFLFEYFSETQRNKGNFPGRFSGRQFSNSRSEMNVSTLELGDSALYLCASSLGTGRNYGYTFGSGTRLTVV.

This clone turned up a few times. This sequence joins TRBV21-1 and TRBJ1-5. TRBV21-1 is reported as a pseudogene. The CDR3 is 10 residues long. CDR3 loop: CASSGQPQHF. The CDR3 DNA reads as TGTGCCAGCTCCGGTCAGCCCCAGCATTTT.

V usage is TRBV25-1 and J usage is TRBJ1-1; no firm D call. This CDR3 is 15 amino acids long. CDR1 MGHDK and CDR2 SYGVNS come from the germline V gene. Trimming removed 6 bases at V and 1 base at J, with 15 bases between. DNA of the CDR3: TGTGCCAGCAGCACTATAGACGAAGAGAACACTGAAGCTTTCTTT. This translates into CASSTIDEENTEAFF.

The chain joins TRBV30 to TRBJ1-2; 7 bases fit TRBD1. The CDR3 spans 11 residues. The V and J ends lost 2 bases and 8 bases, in that order; junction bases with no gene match: 2. Germline V gene sequence: CDR1 GTSNPN, CDR2 SVGIG (reference sequence). For the CDR3, the DNA is TGTGCCTGGAGTACAGGGGTAGGCTACACCTTC. Translation: CAWSTGVGYTF.

This clone was detected only a few times. The V and J genes are TRBV29-1 and TRBJ1-1, with D possibly TRBD1 on 5 matching bases. The germline gives CDR1 SQVTM, CDR2 ANQGSEA. Trimming removed 7 bases from V and 1 base from J, with 10 bases in between. The CDR3 loop spans 12 amino acids. The CDR3 region has the DNA TGCAGCGCCAAGGACAAGAACACTGAAGCTTTCTTT. Its translation is CSAKDKNTEAFF.

The chain carries TRBV29-1 and TRBJ1-1, with D uncertain. Germline CDR1 SQVTM, CDR2 ANQGSEA. V was shortened by 1 base and J by 3 bases, with 15 bases between the two germline ends. This CDR3 is 15 amino acids long. In nucleotides, the CDR3 is TGCAGCGTTGAAGGACGGATGGTTCCGGACACTGAAGCTTTCTTT. Amino acid sequence: CSVEGRMVPDTEAFF.